The 3 T cell receptor beta chains presented below share a single source sample, sequenced in a study of T cell changes during pregnancy in multiple sclerosis (dated by TCRdb to about 2019). Library preparation was by the immunoSEQ multiplex PCR assay. TCRdb took over this immuneACCESS table, retaining in-frame rearrangements with V and J assigned. Such tables are incomplete; in checked studies, under half of the missing clones stem from an unresolved V gene, and the remainder is unexplained. Counted in this sample were 40,000 or so clones; over 85% of them appeared once. Around 0.57% of the sample is taken by the ten largest. Here the sequenced sample was CD4+ T cells from peripheral blood mononuclear cells, taken before pregnancy. These receptors were taken from a female donor with multiple sclerosis, enrolled in a pregnancy study.

The V call is TRBV4-1, the J call TRBJ2-2; D remains unclear. The V end was cut by 6 bases, the J end by 7 bases, with 9 bases between. From germline, CDR1 is MGHRA and CDR2 YSYEKL. This CDR3 has 12 residues. CDR3 sequence (DNA): TGCGCCAGCAGACCTTACGGCGGGGAGCTGTTTTTT. It yields the protein CASRPYGGELFF.

This chain joins TRBV7-8 and TRBJ2-2; a possible D gene is TRBD2 (5 bases). CDR1 SGHVS and CDR2 FQNEAQ come from the germline V gene. The CDR3 has 15 residues. V was pared by 2 bases and J by 0 bases, with 7 bases between. The CDR3 region is CASSLMGANTGELFF. The CDR3 DNA follows: TGTGCCAGCAGCTTAATGGGAGCGAACACCGGGGAGCTGTTTTTT.

This rearrangement joins TRBV19 to TRBJ2-2, with 7 bases that match TRBD2. Germline assignment: CDR1 LNHDA and CDR2 SQIVND (reference sequence). The V segment lost 5 bases and the J segment 7 bases; nucleotides outside the gene matches: 4. This CDR3 has 13 amino acids. The CDR3 nucleotides are TGTGCCAGTAGTGGGGGGGATAGCGGGGAGCTGTTTTTT. Its translation: CASSGGDSGELFF.